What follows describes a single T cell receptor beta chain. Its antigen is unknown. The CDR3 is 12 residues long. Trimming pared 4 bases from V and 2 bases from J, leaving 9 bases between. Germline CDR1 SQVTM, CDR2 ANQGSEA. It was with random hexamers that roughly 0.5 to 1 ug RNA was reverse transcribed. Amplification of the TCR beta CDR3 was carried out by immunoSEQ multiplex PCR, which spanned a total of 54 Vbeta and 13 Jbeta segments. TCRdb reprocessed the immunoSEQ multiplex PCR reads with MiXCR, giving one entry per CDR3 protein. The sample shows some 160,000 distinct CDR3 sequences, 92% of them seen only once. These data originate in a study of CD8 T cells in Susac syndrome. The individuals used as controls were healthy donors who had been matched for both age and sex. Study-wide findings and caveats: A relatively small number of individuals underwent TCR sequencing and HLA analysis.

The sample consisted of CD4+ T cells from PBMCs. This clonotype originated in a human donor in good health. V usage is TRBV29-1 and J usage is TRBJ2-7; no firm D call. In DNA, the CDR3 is TGCAGCGTTGGGCCTTACCCCTACGAGCAGTACTTC. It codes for CSVGPYPYEQYF.